The rows below give T cell receptor beta chains drawn from one sample of a study of OX40 agonist ivuxolimab in advanced cancers. The protocol was immunoSEQ multiplex PCR, while the TCRdb copy is restricted to in-frame clones and leaves out a portion. The data contain 57,000 or so clones, about 82% of them singletons. The material was CD4+ or CD8+ T cells sorted from blood, obtained in a trial of the OX40 agonist ivuxolimab. These receptors came from an adult with an advanced solid tumor such as melanoma, head and neck, liver or kidney cancer. Both conserved end residues are part of each CDR3. The order of the fields is V gene, CDR3 protein.

V gene: TRBV18
CDR3 protein: CASSPGRGPSKNIQYF

V gene: TRBV19
CDR3 protein: CASSPGQWEGEQYF

V gene: TRBV23-1
CDR3 protein: CASRPSTSGTVDSYEQYF

V gene: TRBV20-1
CDR3 protein: CSVGGDTEAFF

V gene: TRBV11-2
CDR3 protein: CASSFNRDSYEQYF

V gene: TRBV5-8
CDR3 protein: CASSLGGTQYF

V gene: TRBV27
CDR3 protein: CASSPRIRRLEKLFF

V gene: TRBV27
CDR3 protein: CASRRTPSYNSPLHF

V gene: TRBV19
CDR3 protein: CASSMGLRLTGYTF

V gene: TRBV9
CDR3 protein: CASSVDLGTGVVGDTGELFF

V gene: TRBV2
CDR3 protein: CASILEPRRETQYF

V gene: TRBV18
CDR3 protein: CASSPSAPSVVNTEAFF

V gene: TRBV28
CDR3 protein: CASSLILGMSGYGYTF

V gene: TRBV18
CDR3 protein: CASSPSRRSAEHIQETQYF

V gene: TRBV6-1
CDR3 protein: CASSERLQGAYNSPLHF

V gene: TRBV7-2
CDR3 protein: CASSQRIIGGAADTQYF

V gene: TRBV5-1
CDR3 protein: CASSFYPPGQGTNYEQYF

V gene: TRBV7-2
CDR3 protein: CASSLQSGVNTGELFF

V gene: TRBV7-3
CDR3 protein: CASSPELGGNEQFF

V gene: TRBV5-5
CDR3 protein: CASSLTGTTSGANVLTF

V gene: TRBV7-2
CDR3 protein: CASSRDSRGAGELFF

V gene: TRBV19
CDR3 protein: CATQPRANEKLFF

V gene: TRBV19
CDR3 protein: CASSISRGGETQYF

V gene: TRBV7-3
CDR3 protein: CASSLVAGGPDTQYF

V gene: TRBV7-4
CDR3 protein: CASSFKNWGVGSSYNEQFF

V gene: TRBV11-3
CDR3 protein: CASQTEDTGELFF

V gene: TRBV30
CDR3 protein: CAWSPERGGSPLHF

V gene: TRBV5-1
CDR3 protein: CASSPSASTDTQYF

V gene: TRBV7-2
CDR3 protein: CASSQIGGGAFF

V gene: TRBV19
CDR3 protein: CASILGKGSGNTIYF

V gene: TRBV19
CDR3 protein: CASSTASGSYGETQYF

V gene: TRBV18
CDR3 protein: CASSPLPSGGYYEQYF

V gene: TRBV18
CDR3 protein: CASSPGEGTNEKLFF

V gene: TRBV5-1
CDR3 protein: CASSPLTGDTEAFF

V gene: TRBV7-2
CDR3 protein: CASSSTVWALNMNYGYTF

V gene: TRBV21-1
CDR3 protein: CASSKDRDNEKLFF

V gene: TRBV5-4
CDR3 protein: CASSYDRGNTEAFF

V gene: TRBV6-1
CDR3 protein: CASSEAIPPRTEAFF

V gene: TRBV10-2
CDR3 protein: CASSESTVSIQYF

V gene: TRBV4-1
CDR3 protein: CASSQDSLAYEQYF

V gene: TRBV6-1
CDR3 protein: CASSLIQGSDTEAFF

V gene: TRBV5-1
CDR3 protein: CASSADRGSGEQYF

V gene: TRBV5-1
CDR3 protein: CASSFRSGGTENYGYTF

V gene: TRBV5-1
CDR3 protein: CASSLLPVDEQYF

V gene: TRBV19
CDR3 protein: CASTQMGSNYGYTF